This T cell receptor beta chain was captured by sequencing in a study of blood T cell repertoires in COVID-19. V lost 0 bases and J lost 7; bases outside the gene matches: 12. This CDR3 has 17 amino acids. Germline V gene data show CDR1 as GTSNPN and CDR2 as SVGIG (reference sequence). Method: immunoSEQ multiplex PCR; TCRdb's copy keeps in-frame clones and lacks some. The data show about 59,000 clones, less than 75% seen once. This chain uses TRBV30 with TRBJ1-4; 9 bases align to TRBD1. The TCR sequence derives from a woman between 65 and 79 years old with acute or convalescent COVID-19. Sample: peripheral blood. DNA for the CDR3: TGTGCCTGGAGTGTATCGGGGATTACAGGGGGCTTTGAAAAACTGTTTTTT. This translates into CAWSVSGITGGFEKLFF.